A selection of T cell receptor beta chains follows, all from one sample in a study of blood T cells in healthy people across ages. TCRdb ran MiXCR on the 5' RACE reads and lists one entry per CDR3 protein. The repertoire holds about 780,000 distinct CDR3 sequences, with more than 25% as singletons. These same records also appear under a second study, on T cells of mothers and their children.

Sequenced material: blood. These receptors originate from a boy between 10 and 17 years old in good health. Both conserved end residues are part of each CDR3. The order of the fields is V gene, clone size, D gene, J gene, CDR3 protein, CDR3 DNA. D genes are given only for firm matches. Clone size, where shown, is once, few, many, or a class for clones that have expanded.

V: TRBV12-3/TRBV12-4; size: -; D: TRBD1; J: TRBJ2-6; CDR3: CASSFRQGASGANVLTF; DNA: TGTGCCAGCAGTTTTAGGCAGGGGGCATCTGGGGCCAACGTCCTGACTTTC
V: TRBV7-9; size: -; D: -; J: TRBJ1-1; CDR3: CASGTAGVNTEAFF; DNA: TGTGCCAGCGGGACGGCAGGGGTAAACACTGAAGCTTTCTTT
V: TRBV7-7; size: -; D: TRBD1; J: TRBJ2-2; CDR3: CAAGQGITGELFF; DNA: TGTGCGGCGGGACAGGGGATCACCGGGGAGCTGTTTTTT
V: TRBV4-2; size: -; D: -; J: TRBJ2-5; CDR3: CASSQDLRGTQYF; DNA: TGTGCCAGCAGCCAAGATCTTCGGGGGACCCAGTACTTC
V: TRBV6-1; size: -; D: -; J: TRBJ1-3; CDR3: CASRATGGGNTIYF; DNA: TGTGCCAGCAGGGCGACAGGCGGGGGAAACACCATATATTTT
V: TRBV20-1; size: few; D: -; J: TRBJ2-1; CDR3: CSARGWVGLDEQFF; DNA: TGCAGTGCTAGGGGGTGGGTGGGGCTGGATGAGCAGTTCTTC
V: TRBV6-6; size: few; D: TRBD1; J: TRBJ1-5; CDR3: CASSYGQGSQPQHF; DNA: TGTGCCAGCAGCTACGGACAGGGAAGTCAGCCCCAGCATTTT
V: TRBV20-1; size: -; D: -; J: TRBJ1-1; CDR3: CSARVVGGQSTEAFF; DNA: TGCAGTGCTAGAGTCGTCGGCGGACAAAGCACTGAAGCTTTCTTT
V: TRBV6-6; size: -; D: TRBD1; J: TRBJ2-2; CDR3: CASSRTGLNTGELFF; DNA: TGTGCCAGCAGTCGGACAGGGCTTAATACCGGGGAGCTGTTTTTT
V: TRBV4-1; size: few; D: -; J: TRBJ2-5; CDR3: CASSQDGWKVSHETQYF; DNA: TGCGCCAGCAGCCAAGATGGGTGGAAGGTATCCCATGAGACCCAGTACTTC
V: TRBV12-3/TRBV12-4; size: few; D: TRBD1; J: TRBJ1-5; CDR3: CASSRQGGEQPQHF; DNA: TGTGCCAGCAGCCGGCAGGGGGGTGAGCAGCCCCAGCATTTT
V: TRBV29-1; size: few; D: -; J: TRBJ2-7; CDR3: CSVDGTRTVTYEQYF; DNA: TGCAGCGTTGACGGGACCAGGACAGTAACCTACGAGCAGTACTTC
V: TRBV29-1; size: few; D: -; J: TRBJ2-1; CDR3: CSVVVGGAHNEQFF; DNA: TGCAGCGTTGTGGTGGGGGGGGCTCACAATGAGCAGTTCTTC
V: TRBV29-1; size: few; D: TRBD1; J: TRBJ1-2; CDR3: CSAVGDSTYGYTF; DNA: TGCAGCGCCGTGGGGGACAGTACGTATGGCTACACCTTC
V: TRBV11-2; size: -; D: TRBD2; J: TRBJ2-1; CDR3: CASSLERGGLGYEQFF; DNA: TGTGCCAGCAGCTTAGAACGGGGGGGCCTAGGCTATGAGCAGTTCTTC
V: TRBV6-5; size: -; D: -; J: TRBJ1-6; CDR3: CASSYSKALWDNSPLHF; DNA: TGTGCCAGCAGCTACTCGAAGGCCCTGTGGGATAATTCACCCCTCCACTTT
V: TRBV12-3/TRBV12-4; size: -; D: TRBD2; J: TRBJ2-1; CDR3: CASRRLAGDNEQFF; DNA: TGTGCCAGCAGGCGGCTAGCGGGAGACAATGAGCAGTTCTTC
V: TRBV10-3; size: -; D: -; J: TRBJ1-2; CDR3: CAISFNLGQGHYGYTF; DNA: TGTGCCATCAGTTTCAACCTCGGGCAGGGGCACTATGGCTACACCTTC
V: TRBV29-1; size: -; D: -; J: TRBJ2-7; CDR3: CSVESGSEQYF; DNA: TGCAGCGTTGAGTCGGGAAGTGAGCAGTACTTC
V: TRBV27; size: few; D: TRBD2; J: TRBJ2-2; CDR3: CASGRAGGGPGELFF; DNA: TGTGCCAGCGGCCGAGCGGGGGGAGGGCCCGGGGAGCTGTTTTTT
V: TRBV24-1; size: -; D: TRBD1; J: TRBJ2-1; CDR3: CATSATGGYGNEQFF; DNA: TGTGCCACCAGTGCCACAGGGGGTTACGGTAATGAGCAGTTCTTC
V: TRBV9; size: -; D: TRBD1; J: TRBJ1-2; CDR3: CASSPDRGPRNYGYTF; DNA: TGTGCCAGCAGCCCGGACAGGGGGCCTAGAAACTATGGCTACACCTTC
V: TRBV14; size: -; D: TRBD1; J: TRBJ2-4; CDR3: CASSLGGQGFDF; DNA: TGTGCCAGCAGCCTAGGAGGACAGGGCTTCGACTTC
V: TRBV7-2; size: few; D: -; J: TRBJ2-1; CDR3: CASSLVDPGYNEQFF; DNA: TGTGCCAGCAGCTTAGTGGACCCGGGGTACAATGAGCAGTTCTTC
V: TRBV6-1; size: few; D: -; J: TRBJ2-1; CDR3: CASNPRGPSLTYNEQFF; DNA: TGTGCCAGCAACCCGCGGGGGCCGTCTCTAACCTACAATGAGCAGTTCTTC
V: TRBV12-3/TRBV12-4; size: -; D: -; J: TRBJ2-3; CDR3: CASRATWADTQYF; DNA: TGTGCAAGCAGGGCGACTTGGGCAGATACGCAGTATTTT
V: TRBV12-3/TRBV12-4; size: -; D: TRBD2; J: TRBJ2-7; CDR3: CASSFGSGAIYEQYF; DNA: TGTGCCAGCAGTTTTGGTAGCGGGGCGATCTACGAGCAGTACTTC
V: TRBV5-5; size: once; D: -; J: TRBJ1-4; CDR3: CASSPRVGARGLNEKLFF; DNA: TGTGCCAGCAGCCCCAGGGTTGGGGCGAGGGGACTTAATGAAAAACTGTTTTTT
V: TRBV9; size: few; D: -; J: TRBJ1-1; CDR3: CASSVGGGRATEAFF; DNA: TGTGCCAGCAGCGTCGGCGGGGGTCGTGCCACTGAAGCTTTCTTT
V: TRBV7-9; size: -; D: -; J: TRBJ2-1; CDR3: CASSFEGYNEQFF; DNA: TGTGCCAGCAGCTTTGAGGGTTACAATGAGCAGTTCTTC
V: TRBV7-2; size: few; D: TRBD2; J: TRBJ2-3; CDR3: CASSLDGGISTDTQYF; DNA: TGTGCCAGCAGCTTAGACGGGGGGATTAGCACAGATACGCAGTATTTT
V: TRBV5-1; size: many; D: -; J: TRBJ2-5; CDR3: CASSPPGAMETQYF; DNA: TGCGCCAGCAGCCCACCGGGGGCTATGGAGACCCAGTACTTC
V: TRBV9; size: few; D: TRBD1; J: TRBJ1-1; CDR3: CASSVRGDRGHTEAFF; DNA: TGTGCCAGCAGCGTCAGAGGGGACAGGGGGCACACTGAAGCTTTCTTT
V: TRBV24-1; size: few; D: TRBD2; J: TRBJ2-1; CDR3: CATSDRLTSGGINEQFF; DNA: TGTGCCACCAGTGATCGCCTTACTAGCGGGGGGATCAATGAGCAGTTCTTC
V: TRBV12-3/TRBV12-4; size: -; D: -; J: TRBJ1-5; CDR3: CASSKRGEDQPQHF; DNA: TGTGCCAGCAGTAAAAGGGGAGAGGATCAGCCCCAGCATTTT
V: TRBV3-1; size: -; D: -; J: TRBJ1-1; CDR3: CASSSGSGAFF; DNA: TGTGCCAGCAGCTCCGGCTCGGGCGCTTTCTTT
V: TRBV21-1; size: -; D: -; J: TRBJ2-5; CDR3: CASSKGGRSGGNQETQYF; DNA: TGTGCCAGCAGCAAAGGGGGGAGGAGCGGGGGGAACCAAGAGACCCAGTACTTC
V: TRBV28; size: -; D: -; J: TRBJ1-6; CDR3: CASSLFYQGWSPLHF; DNA: TGTGCCAGCAGTTTATTCTACCAGGGGTGGTCACCCCTCCACTTT
V: TRBV6-2/TRBV6-3; size: -; D: -; J: TRBJ1-1; CDR3: CASSPQQETNTEAFF; DNA: TGTGCCAGCAGTCCCCAACAGGAGACGAACACTGAAGCTTTCTTT
V: TRBV5-1; size: -; D: -; J: TRBJ1-5; CDR3: CASSLTGSSQPQHF; DNA: TGCGCCAGCAGCTTGACAGGGTCAAGTCAGCCCCAGCATTTT
V: TRBV5-1; size: many; D: -; J: TRBJ2-3; CDR3: CASSFTDTQYF; DNA: TGTGCTAGCAGCTTTACAGATACGCAGTATTTT
V: TRBV7-8; size: -; D: TRBD2; J: TRBJ2-7; CDR3: CASAAGGANEQYF; DNA: TGTGCCAGCGCCGCGGGGGGGGCCAACGAGCAGTACTTC
V: TRBV4-2; size: few; D: TRBD2; J: TRBJ2-7; CDR3: CASSHTSGAAYEQYF; DNA: TGTGCCAGCAGCCATACTAGCGGGGCCGCCTACGAGCAGTACTTC
V: TRBV29-1; size: few; D: -; J: TRBJ1-4; CDR3: CSPHRKQITPSGNEKLFF; DNA: TGCAGCCCCCACCGCAAGCAGATCACCCCATCGGGTAATGAAAAACTGTTTTTT
V: TRBV12-3/TRBV12-4; size: few; D: -; J: TRBJ2-2; CDR3: CASSLETRNMNTGELFF; DNA: TGTGCCAGCAGTTTAGAAACCAGGAACATGAACACCGGGGAGCTGTTTTTT
V: TRBV2; size: -; D: -; J: TRBJ1-5; CDR3: CASSEDGLNQHF; DNA: TGTGCCAGCAGTGAGGACGGACTGAATCAGCATTTT
V: TRBV5-1; size: few; D: TRBD1; J: TRBJ2-3; CDR3: CTSSWGQGADTQYF; DNA: TGCACCAGCAGCTGGGGACAGGGTGCAGATACGCAGTATTTT
V: TRBV29-1; size: -; D: -; J: TRBJ1-2; CDR3: CSVEVSYGYTF; DNA: TGCAGCGTTGAAGTAAGCTATGGCTACACCTTC
V: TRBV12-3/TRBV12-4; size: -; D: TRBD1; J: TRBJ2-6; CDR3: CASTVTGVPLSGANVLTF; DNA: TGTGCCAGCACCGTGACAGGGGTCCCACTCTCTGGGGCCAACGTCCTGACTTTC
V: TRBV24-1; size: -; D: -; J: TRBJ2-1; CDR3: CATSDSKGGDEQFF; DNA: TGTGCCACCAGTGATTCCAAGGGCGGGGATGAGCAGTTCTTC
V: TRBV4-2; size: few; D: TRBD2; J: TRBJ2-4; CDR3: CASSQNSGRYIQYF; DNA: TGTGCCAGCAGCCAAAATAGCGGGAGGTACATTCAGTACTTC